The T cell receptor beta chain under discussion was sequenced for a study of neurological immune-mediated disorders. This clonotype was found many times. Time point described: longitudinal time-point 3. One entry per CDR3 protein results from TCRdb running MiXCR on the 5' RACE reads. The sample includes tens of thousands of distinct CDR3 sequences, 3.5% to 4.5% of them seen just once. V lost 5 bases to trimming and J lost 4 bases, with 11 bases between them. The CDR3 covers 13 residues. From germline, CDR1 is SGHAT and CDR2 FQDESV (reference sequence). The V call is TRBV11-1, the J call TRBJ1-2; weak D call: TRBD1 (5 bases). This TCR derives from a woman aged 60-75 years with multiple sclerosis. Material for sequencing was PBMCs. The CDR3 is CASSTGTPYGYTF. The CDR3 bases are TGTGCCAGCAGCACCGGGACCCCCTATGGCTACACCTTC. Together with reference TRBV11-1 and TRBJ1-2, the CDR3 gives the full variable domain: EAEVAQSPRYKITEKSQAVAFWCDPISGHATLYWYRQILGQGPELLVQFQDESVVDDSQLPKDRFSAERLKGVDSTLKIQPAELGDSAMYLCASSTGTPYGYTFGSGTRLTVV.